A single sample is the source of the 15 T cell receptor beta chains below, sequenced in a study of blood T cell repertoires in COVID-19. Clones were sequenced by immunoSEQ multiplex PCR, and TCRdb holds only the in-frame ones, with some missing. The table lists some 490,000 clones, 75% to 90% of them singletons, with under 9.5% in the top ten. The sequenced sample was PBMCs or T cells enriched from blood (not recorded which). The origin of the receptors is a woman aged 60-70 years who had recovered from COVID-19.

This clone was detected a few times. CDR3 protein: CASSAGQGTEAFF. The CDR3 DNA reads TGTGCCAGCTCAGCCGGGCAGGGCACTGAAGCTTTCTTT. The chain employs TRBV18 and TRBJ1-1; possible D gene TRBD1, 5 bases. The CDR3 totals 13 residues. Germline-derived CDR1 and CDR2 are KGHSH and LQKENI. V lost 5 bases to trimming and J lost 4 bases, with 11 bases between them.

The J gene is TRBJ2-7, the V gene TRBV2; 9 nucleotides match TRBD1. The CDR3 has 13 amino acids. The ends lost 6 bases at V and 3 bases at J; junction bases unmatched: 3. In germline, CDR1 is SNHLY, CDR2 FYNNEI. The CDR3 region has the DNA TGTGCCAGCAGCCGACAGGGGGGCTACGAGCAGTACGTC. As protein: CASSRQGGYEQYV.

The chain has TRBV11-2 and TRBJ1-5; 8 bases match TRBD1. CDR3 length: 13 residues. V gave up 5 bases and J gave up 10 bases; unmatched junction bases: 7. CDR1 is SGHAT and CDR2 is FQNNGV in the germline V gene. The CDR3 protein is CASSKGQAGPQHF. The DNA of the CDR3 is TGTGCCAGCAGCAAGGGACAGGCTGGACCCCAGCATTTT. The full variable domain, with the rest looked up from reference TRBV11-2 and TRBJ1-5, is EAGVAQSPRYKIIEKRQSVAFWCNPISGHATLYWYQQILGQGPKLLIQFQNNGVVDDSQLPKDRFSAERLKGVDSTLKIQPAKLEDSAVYLCASSKGQAGPQHFGDGTRLSIL.

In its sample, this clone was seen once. The chain's CDR3 is CASSRMGWSGGEETQYF. In nucleotides, the CDR3 is TGTGCCAGCAGCCGTATGGGTTGGTCGGGGGGAGAAGAGACCCAGTACTTC. The chain employs TRBV5-6 and TRBJ2-5; 7 nucleotides agree with TRBD2. Trimming cost V 4 bases and J 3 bases; bases outside gene matches: 15. Germline V lookup: CDR1 SGHDT, CDR2 YYEEEE. CDR3 length: 17 residues. Complete variable domain (other parts from reference TRBV5-6 and TRBJ2-5): DAGVTQSPTHLIKTRGQQVTLRCSPKSGHDTVSWYQQALGQGPQFIFQYYEEEERQRGNFPDRFSGHQFPNYSSELNVNALLLGDSALYLCASSRMGWSGGEETQYFGPGTRLLVL.

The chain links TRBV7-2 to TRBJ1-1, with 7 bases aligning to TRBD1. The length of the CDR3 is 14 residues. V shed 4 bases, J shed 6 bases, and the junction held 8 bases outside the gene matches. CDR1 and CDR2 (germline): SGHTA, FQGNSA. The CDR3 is CASSWTGPLSEAFF. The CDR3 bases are TGTGCCAGCAGCTGGACAGGCCCGCTTTCTGAAGCTTTCTTT. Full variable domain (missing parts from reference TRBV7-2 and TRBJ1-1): GAGVSQSPSNKVTEKGKDVELRCDPISGHTALYWYRQSLGQGLEFLIYFQGNSAPDKSGLPSDRFSAERTGGSVSTLTIQRTQQEDSAVYLCASSWTGPLSEAFFGQGTRLTVV.

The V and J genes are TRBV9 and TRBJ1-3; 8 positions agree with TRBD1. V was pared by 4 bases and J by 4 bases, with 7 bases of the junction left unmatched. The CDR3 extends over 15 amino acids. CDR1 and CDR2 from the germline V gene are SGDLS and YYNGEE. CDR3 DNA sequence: TGTGCCAGCAGCCCCAGGACAGGGTCCGGAAACACCATATATTTT. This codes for CASSPRTGSGNTIYF.

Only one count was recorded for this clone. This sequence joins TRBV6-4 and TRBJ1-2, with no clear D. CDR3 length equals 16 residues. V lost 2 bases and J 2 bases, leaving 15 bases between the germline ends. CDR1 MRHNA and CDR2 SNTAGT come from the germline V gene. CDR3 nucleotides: TGTGCCAGCAGTGACAGATATACAGCCAAGAACTATGGCTACACCTTC. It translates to CASSDRYTAKNYGYTF.

This CDR3 reads CASSQDLLKQFF. The CDR3 region has the DNA TGCGCCAGCAGCCAAGATCTACTAAAGCAGTTCTTC. This chain connects TRBV4-1 to TRBJ2-1; D not certain. The CDR3 is 12 residues long. Germline V gene lookup returns CDR1 MGHRA and CDR2 YSYEKL. V lost 0 bases, J lost 11 bases, and 8 bases lay in between.

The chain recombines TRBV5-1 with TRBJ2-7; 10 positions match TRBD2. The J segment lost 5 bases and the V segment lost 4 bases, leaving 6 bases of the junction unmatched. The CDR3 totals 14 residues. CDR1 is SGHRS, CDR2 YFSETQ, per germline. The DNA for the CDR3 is TGCGCCAGCAGCCTTAGCGGGGGGATAAACGAGCAGTACTTC. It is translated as CASSLSGGINEQYF.

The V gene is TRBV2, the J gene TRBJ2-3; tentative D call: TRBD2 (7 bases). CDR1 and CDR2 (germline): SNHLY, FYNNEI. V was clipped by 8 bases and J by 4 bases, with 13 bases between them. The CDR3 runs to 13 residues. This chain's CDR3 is CASGEGGSDTQYF. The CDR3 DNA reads TGTGCCAGCGGGGAGGGGGGGTCAGATACGCAGTATTTT. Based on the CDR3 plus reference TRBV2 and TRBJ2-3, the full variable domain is EPEVTQTPSHQVTQMGQEVILRCVPISNHLYFYWYRQILGQKVEFLVSFYNNEISEKSEIFDDQFSVERPDGSNFTLKIRSTKLEDSAMYFCASGEGGSDTQYFGPGTRLTVL.

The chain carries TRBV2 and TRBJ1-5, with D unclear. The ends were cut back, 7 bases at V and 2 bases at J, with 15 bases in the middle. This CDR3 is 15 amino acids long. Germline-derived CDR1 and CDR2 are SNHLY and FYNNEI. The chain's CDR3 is CASKGGGFGNQPQHF. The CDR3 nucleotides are TGTGCCAGCAAGGGTGGAGGTTTCGGCAATCAGCCCCAGCATTTT.

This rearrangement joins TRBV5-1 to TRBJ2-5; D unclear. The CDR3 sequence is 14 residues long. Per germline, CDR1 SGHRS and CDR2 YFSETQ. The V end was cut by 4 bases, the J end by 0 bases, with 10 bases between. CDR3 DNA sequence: TGCGCCAGCAGCGGTCAGGTCGACCAAGAGACCCAGTACTTC. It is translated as CASSGQVDQETQYF.

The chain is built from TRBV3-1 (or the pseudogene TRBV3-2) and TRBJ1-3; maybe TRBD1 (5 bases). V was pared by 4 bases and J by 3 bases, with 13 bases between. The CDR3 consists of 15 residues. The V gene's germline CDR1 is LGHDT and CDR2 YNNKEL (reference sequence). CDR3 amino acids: CASSLLGAGGNTIYF. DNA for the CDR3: TGTGCCAGCAGCCTACTTGGGGCCGGTGGAAACACCATATATTTT.

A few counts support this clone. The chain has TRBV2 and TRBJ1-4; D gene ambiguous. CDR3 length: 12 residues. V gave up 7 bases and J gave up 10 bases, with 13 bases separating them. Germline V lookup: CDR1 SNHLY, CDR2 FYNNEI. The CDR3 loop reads CASTEGIGKLFF. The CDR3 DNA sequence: TGTGCCAGCACCGAGGGTATAGGAAAACTGTTTTTT.

CDR3 sequence (DNA): TGTGCCACTTCAGAAGGACTGTCTAATTCACCCCTCCACTTT. Its protein product is CATSEGLSNSPLHF. This chain links TRBV24-1 with TRBJ1-6; the D is unclear. The CDR3 spans 14 residues. Germline values: CDR1 KGHDR, CDR2 SFDVKD. With 10 bases removed from V and 6 bases from J, the gap between germline ends came to 15 bases.